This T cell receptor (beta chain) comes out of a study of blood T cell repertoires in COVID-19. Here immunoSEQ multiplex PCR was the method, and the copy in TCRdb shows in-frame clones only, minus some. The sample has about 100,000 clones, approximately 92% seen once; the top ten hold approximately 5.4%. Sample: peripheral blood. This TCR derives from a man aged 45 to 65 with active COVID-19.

CDR3 protein: CASSFWDIGETQYF. The CDR3, as DNA: TGTGCCAGCAGCTTTTGGGACATAGGGGAGACCCAGTACTTC. J is TRBJ2-5 and V is TRBV5-6; a possible D gene is TRBD1 (6 bases). Germline V lookup: CDR1 SGHDT, CDR2 YYEEEE. The V gene lost 2 bases and the J gene lost 5 bases, with 13 bases spanning the gap. CDR3 length equals 14 residues.